The 15 T cell receptor beta chains reported below all come from one sample, sequenced in a study of T cell responses to AZD1222 COVID-19 vaccine. TCRdb's copy holds only in-frame clones and misses some; the assay was immunoSEQ multiplex PCR. This repertoire shows around 150,000 clones, 75% to 95% found once; its top ten account for around 2.9%. The input for sequencing was peripheral blood, taken 28 days after the second AZD1222 dose. The source of these receptors is an adult who received the AZD1222 COVID-19 vaccine.

The genes are TRBV5-4 and TRBJ2-1; 7 positions agree with TRBD1. Germline assignment: CDR1 SGHNT and CDR2 YYREEE (reference sequence). This CDR3 spans 15 amino acids. J was trimmed by 2 bases and V by 0 bases; bases with no gene match: 2. CDR3 loop: CASSLVGQPYNEQFF. The DNA of the CDR3 is TGTGCCAGCAGCTTGGTGGGACAGCCCTACAATGAGCAGTTCTTC.

The chain has TRBV5-4 and TRBJ2-3, with D tentatively TRBD2 (7 bases). This CDR3 is built from 15 residues. Deletions cut 7 bases from V and 2 bases from J, with 17 bases between. Per the germline V gene, CDR1 is SGHNT and CDR2 is YYREEE (reference sequence). The CDR3 is CASGEGGHYTDTQYF. The CDR3 DNA is TGTGCCAGCGGGGAGGGGGGACATTACACAGATACGCAGTATTTT.

The CDR3 here is CASSQRTTGGGNTIYF. CDR3 nucleotide sequence: TGTGCCAGCAGCCAAAGGACGACAGGGGGTGGAAACACCATATATTTT. The chain uses TRBV3-1 (or the pseudogene TRBV3-2) and TRBJ1-3; TRBD1 agrees at 9 bases. The CDR3 is 16 residues long. V gave up 2 bases and J gave up 3 bases; unmatched junction bases: 5. Germline V CDR1 and CDR2: LGHDT, YNNKEL (reference sequence).

Details on this clone: Additional DNA sequences in this sample encode the identical CDR3. This sequence joins TRBV7-9 and TRBJ1-2, with D hard to call. This CDR3 has 12 amino acids. V lost 1 base, J lost 4 bases, and 4 bases lay in between. Germline-derived CDR1 and CDR2 are SEHNR and FQNEAQ (reference sequence). This chain's CDR3 is CASSLDSYGYTF. CDR3 sequence (DNA): TGTGCCAGCAGCTTAGACTCCTATGGCTACACCTTC.

The V gene is TRBV19, the J gene TRBJ1-4, with D possibly being TRBD1 (5 bases). Germline V CDR1 and CDR2: LNHDA, SQIVND (reference sequence). The CDR3 spans 14 residues. V lost 7 bases and J lost 7, with 16 bases in between. Written as DNA, the CDR3 is TGTGCCAGTACGGGAGCACTCCAGGGTGAAAAACTGTTTTTT. Translated, it gives CASTGALQGEKLFF.

V gene TRBV5-4 combines with J gene TRBJ1-6, with TRBD1 matching 9 bases. V shed 0 bases, J shed 7 bases, and the junction held 5 bases outside the gene matches. The CDR3 runs to 16 residues. CDR1 is SGHNT and CDR2 is YYREEE in the germline V gene (reference sequence). CDR3 in amino acids: CASSLGPGQGNSPLHF. The CDR3 region has the DNA TGTGCCAGCAGCTTGGGTCCCGGACAGGGGAATTCACCCCTCCACTTT.

The chain combines TRBV30 with TRBJ1-4; D is undetermined. Germline assignment: CDR1 GTSNPN and CDR2 SVGIG (reference sequence). This CDR3 is built from 13 residues. V gave up 4 bases and J gave up 1 base, with 7 bases separating them. Here the CDR3 DNA reads TGTGCCTGGAACCGGCGAACTAATGAAAAACTGTTTTTT. This gives the protein CAWNRRTNEKLFF.

The chain has TRBV25-1 and TRBJ2-5, with TRBD2 matching 7 bases. The CDR3 has 13 amino acids. J was trimmed by 4 bases and V by 4 bases; bases with no gene match: 3. CDR1 is MGHDK, CDR2 SYGVNS, per germline. For the CDR3, the DNA is TGTGCCAGCAGTGTCGCGGGAGTAGAGACCCAGTACTTC. It codes for CASSVAGVETQYF. The whole variable domain, remainder taken from reference TRBV25-1 and TRBJ2-5, is EADIYQTPRYLVIGTGKKITLECSQTMGHDKMYWYQQDPGMELHLIHYSYGVNSTEKGDLSSESTVSRIRTEHFPLTLESARPSHTSQYLCASSVAGVETQYFGPGTRLLVL.

This sequence joins TRBV5-1 and TRBJ2-3, with 8 bases matching TRBD1. The CDR3 covers 16 residues. V was pared by 4 bases and J by 5 bases, with 12 bases of the junction left unmatched. Germline V gene data show CDR1 as SGHRS and CDR2 as YFSETQ. CDR3 loop: CASSPATQGAGDTQYF. The CDR3, as DNA: TGCGCCAGCAGCCCGGCTACTCAGGGGGCGGGAGATACGCAGTATTTT. Drawing the rest from reference TRBV5-1 and TRBJ2-3, the complete variable domain is KAGVTQTPRYLIKTRGQQVTLSCSPISGHRSVSWYQQTPGQGLQFLFEYFSETQRNKGNFPGRFSGRQFSNSRSEMNVSTLELGDSALYLCASSPATQGAGDTQYFGPGTRLTVL.

V is TRBV6-5 and J is TRBJ2-3, with 7 bases that match TRBD1. The length of the CDR3 is 15 residues. Germline V gene lookup returns CDR1 MNHEY and CDR2 SVGAGI. Unmatched junction bases numbered 6, after V lost 6 bases and J lost 0 bases. DNA for the CDR3: TGTGCCAGCAGATCTACAGGGGTCAGCACAGATACGCAGTATTTT. Translating gives CASRSTGVSTDTQYF.

The chain recombines TRBV6-1 with TRBJ2-1; TRBD2 is a possible D gene (5 bases). The germline V gene encodes CDR1 MNHNS and CDR2 SASEGT. Trimming stripped 1 base from V and 7 bases from J, with 26 bases between. The CDR3 consists of 19 residues. CDR3 in DNA: TGTGCCAGCAGTGAAGAGGGTTTGGGAGCTCTCCTGGTTGGGAATGAGCAGTTCTTC. Translating gives CASSEEGLGALLVGNEQFF.

The chain couples TRBV30 to TRBJ2-3; TRBD1 aligns across 10 bases. V shed 3 bases and J 2 bases; nucleotides not matched to a gene: 5. Per germline, CDR1 GTSNPN and CDR2 SVGIG (reference sequence). The CDR3 has 15 residues. CDR3 residues: CAWRMGQGNTDTQYF. The CDR3 coding sequence is TGTGCCTGGAGGATGGGACAGGGGAACACAGATACGCAGTATTTT.

This clone was counted once. The rearrangement uses TRBV5-5 and TRBJ2-2; TRBD1 might be the D (6 bases). V was trimmed by 4 bases and J by 1 base, leaving 14 bases between them. This CDR3 is 16 amino acids long. Per the germline V gene, CDR1 is SGHKS and CDR2 is YYEKEE (reference sequence). The CDR3 loop is CASSLGQGGNTGELFF. The CDR3 nucleotides read TGTGCCAGCAGCCTAGGACAAGGGGGGAACACCGGGGAGCTGTTTTTT.

V and J are TRBV29-1 and TRBJ1-3, with D tentatively TRBD1 (5 bases). Germline V CDR1 and CDR2: SQVTM, ANQGSEA. The CDR3 is 15 residues long. V was cut by 3 bases and J by 0 bases, with 12 bases left in between. The chain's CDR3 is CSVETAIASGNTIYF. The CDR3 nucleotides are TGCAGCGTTGAGACAGCAATAGCCTCTGGAAACACCATATATTTT.

The chain is built from TRBV18 and TRBJ2-7; maybe TRBD1 (5 bases). Germline V lookup: CDR1 KGHSH, CDR2 LQKENI. CDR3 length: 14 residues. Between the trimmed V and J ends, which lost 0 bases and 6 bases, there was a span of 12 bases. CDR3 DNA: TGTGCCAGCTCACCACCGACAGCTTGGGGCGAGCAGTACTTC. It yields the protein CASSPPTAWGEQYF.